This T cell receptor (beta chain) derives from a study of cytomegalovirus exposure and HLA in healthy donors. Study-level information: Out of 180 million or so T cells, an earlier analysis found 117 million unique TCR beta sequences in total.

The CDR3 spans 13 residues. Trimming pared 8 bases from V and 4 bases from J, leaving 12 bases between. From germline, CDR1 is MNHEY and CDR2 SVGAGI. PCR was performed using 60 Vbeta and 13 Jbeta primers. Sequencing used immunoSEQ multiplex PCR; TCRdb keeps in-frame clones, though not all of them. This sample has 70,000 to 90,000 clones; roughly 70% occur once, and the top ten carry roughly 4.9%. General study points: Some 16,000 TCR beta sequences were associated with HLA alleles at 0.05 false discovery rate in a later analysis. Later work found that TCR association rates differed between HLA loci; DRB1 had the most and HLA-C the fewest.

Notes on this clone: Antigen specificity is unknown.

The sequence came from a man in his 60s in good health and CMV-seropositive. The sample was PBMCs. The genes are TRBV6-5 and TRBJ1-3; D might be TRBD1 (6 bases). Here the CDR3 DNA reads TGTGCCAGCTACAGGGCAGGAGGAAACACCATATATTTT. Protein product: CASYRAGGNTIYF.